Listed here are 13 T cell receptor beta chains from one sample, sequenced in a study of blood T cell repertoires in COVID-19. The assay was immunoSEQ multiplex PCR, and TCRdb's table has in-frame clones only and misses some. Among hundreds of thousands of clones listed, 81% were seen once. The sample was peripheral blood. All receptors come from a woman of 80 years or more with acute or convalescent COVID-19.

J is TRBJ2-3 and V is TRBV7-2; 12 bases agree with TRBD2. The CDR3 has 16 amino acids. Germline trimming cut 1 base from V and 4 bases from J; bases unmatched to any gene: 3. Per germline, CDR1 SGHTA and CDR2 FQGNSA. CDR3 in amino acids: CASSLGLAGVADTQYF. CDR3 coding DNA: TGTGCCAGCAGCTTAGGACTAGCGGGGGTGGCAGATACGCAGTATTTT.

This chain uses TRBV2 with TRBJ1-5, with D possibly being TRBD1 (5 bases). Germline CDR1 reads SNHLY; CDR2 reads FYNNEI. V lost 8 bases and J 4 bases, leaving 21 bases between the germline ends. The CDR3 contains 16 residues. Here the CDR3 reads CASRPGGGSGNQPQHF. CDR3 in DNA: TGTGCCAGCCGCCCCGGGGGGGGGTCGGGAAATCAGCCCCAGCATTTT.

The V gene is TRBV27, the J gene TRBJ1-6; tentatively, D is TRBD1 (6 bases). Deletions cut 7 bases from V and 0 bases from J, with 22 bases between. Looked up from germline, CDR1 is MNHEY and CDR2 is SMNVEV (reference sequence). This CDR3 has 19 residues. CDR3 region: CASTHLLDRPSSYNSPLHF. CDR3 DNA sequence: TGTGCCAGCACCCACCTCCTAGACAGGCCGAGCTCCTATAATTCACCCCTCCACTTT.

The chain links TRBV7-9 to TRBJ1-5; D is undetermined. Trimming removed 1 base at V and 0 bases at J, with 7 bases between. Germline CDR1 SEHNR, CDR2 FQNEAQ (reference sequence). The CDR3 has 15 amino acids. CDR3 DNA sequence: TGTGCCAGCAGCTTAGAGGGAGCTAGCAATCAGCCCCAGCATTTT. Protein: CASSLEGASNQPQHF.

The V call is TRBV10-2, the J call TRBJ1-2; D gene ambiguous. CDR3 length equals 14 residues. V was trimmed by 3 bases and J by 0 bases, leaving 8 bases between them. Germline CDR1 WSHSY, CDR2 SAAADI. The CDR3 DNA reads TGCGCCAGCAGTGATAGAGTTTCTAACTATGGCTACACCTTC. The encoded protein is CASSDRVSNYGYTF.

About this clone: Different DNA sequences within this sample yield the same CDR3. The chain uses TRBV5-1 and TRBJ2-3, with TRBD2 matching over 8 bases. V dropped 0 bases and J dropped 0; count of bases not matched to a gene: 0. Germline CDR1 reads SGHRS; CDR2 reads YFSETQ. This CDR3 spans 15 amino acids. The CDR3 DNA reads as TGCGCCAGCAGCTTGGGCGGGAGGAGCACAGATACGCAGTATTTT. Its protein is CASSLGGRSTDTQYF.

This clone was observed once. The chain has TRBV6-1 and TRBJ1-3; maybe TRBD1 (6 bases). CDR3 length equals 16 residues. Germline CDR1 is MNHNS and CDR2 is SASEGT. V lost 4 bases to trimming and J lost 4 bases, with 17 bases between them. CDR3 amino acids: CASSATGWAMGNTIYF. The CDR3 DNA is TGTGCCAGCAGTGCTACAGGGTGGGCCATGGGAAACACCATATATTTT.

This chain joins TRBV28 and TRBJ2-7, with 9 nucleotides matching TRBD1. The CDR3 extends over 17 amino acids. Trimming removed 5 bases from V and 2 bases from J; junction bases left unmatched: 13. Germline V CDR1 and CDR2: MDHEN, SYDVKM. The DNA for the CDR3 is TGTGCCAGCAGTCCTCCTCCCGGGACAGGGACCCCCTACGAGCAGTACTTC. Its translation is CASSPPPGTGTPYEQYF. Full variable domain (outside the CDR3, taken from reference TRBV28 and TRBJ2-7): DVKVTQSSRYLVKRTGEKVFLECVQDMDHENMFWYRQDPGLGLRLIYFSYDVKMKEKGDIPEGYSVSREKKERFSLILESASTNQTSMYLCASSPPPGTGTPYEQYFGPGTRLTVT.

This sequence joins TRBV7-9 and TRBJ2-1; 10 positions agree with TRBD2. The germline V gene has CDR1 SEHNR and CDR2 FQNEAQ (reference sequence). With V trimmed by 5 bases and J by 4 bases, 8 bases remained unmatched. This CDR3 has 16 residues. The CDR3 sequence is CASSTYGLAEYNEQFF. CDR3 in DNA: TGTGCCAGCAGCACCTATGGACTAGCGGAATACAATGAGCAGTTCTTC.

The chain employs TRBV5-1 and TRBJ1-4, with 9 bases lining up with TRBD1. V shed 4 bases and J 6 bases; nucleotides not matched to a gene: 7. The germline V gene encodes CDR1 SGHRS and CDR2 YFSETQ. The CDR3 extends over 15 amino acids. The CDR3 reads CASSVRTGDDEKLFF. CDR3 nucleotide sequence: TGCGCCAGCAGCGTCAGGACAGGGGATGATGAAAAACTGTTTTTT.

The chain uses TRBV7-9 and TRBJ1-1; D gene ambiguous. Looked up from germline, CDR1 is SEHNR and CDR2 is FQNEAQ (reference sequence). V shed 11 bases and J shed 0 bases, with 10 bases lying between them. The length of the CDR3 is 12 residues. The chain's CDR3 is CAASYMNTEAFF. CDR3 nucleotides: TGTGCCGCGTCCTATATGAACACTGAAGCTTTCTTT.

This chain links TRBV7-2 with TRBJ1-4; tentative D call: TRBD1 (5 bases). This CDR3 spans 15 amino acids. The ends were cut back, 1 base at V and 5 bases at J, with 11 bases in the middle. Germline-derived CDR1 and CDR2 are SGHTA and FQGNSA. CDR3 in amino acids: CASSLDGGLNEKLFF. The CDR3 region has the DNA TGTGCCAGCAGCTTAGACGGGGGGTTGAATGAAAAACTGTTTTTT.

This chain connects TRBV7-9 to TRBJ2-7; TRBD1 matches 7 bases. CDR1 and CDR2 from the germline V gene are SEHNR and FQNEAQ (reference sequence). The length of the CDR3 is 14 residues. The ends lost 5 bases at V and 5 bases at J; junction bases unmatched: 9. CDR3 in DNA: TGTGCCAGCAGCCTAGGGGGCCCTGGGGACGAGCAGTACTTC. Amino acid sequence: CASSLGGPGDEQYF.